Below are 9 T cell receptor beta chains sequenced from a single sample in a study of cytomegalovirus exposure and HLA in healthy donors. TCRdb's table, derived via immunoSEQ multiplex PCR, lists solely in-frame clones and lacks some. The repertoire holds tens of thousands of clones, with 93% as singletons. Source material: PBMCs. These receptors originate from a woman aged 25 to 45 in good health and CMV-seronegative.

The chain combines TRBV5-1 with TRBJ1-6; D possibly corresponds to TRBD1 (6 bases). CDR1 and CDR2 from the germline V gene are SGHRS and YFSETQ. The CDR3 consists of 16 residues. V lost 2 bases, J lost 10 bases, and 19 bases lay in between. As DNA, the CDR3 is TGCGCCAGCAGCTTAAAACACCGGGACATTAACTCACCCCTCCACTTT. Protein product: CASSLKHRDINSPLHF.

V usage is TRBV30 and J usage is TRBJ1-6, with D possibly TRBD1 on 5 matching bases. Germline values: CDR1 GTSNPN, CDR2 SVGIG (reference sequence). The length of the CDR3 is 17 residues. V was shortened by 4 bases and J by 6 bases, with 22 bases between the two germline ends. The CDR3 sequence: CAWTAKTGALSNSPLHF. CDR3 sequence (DNA): TGTGCCTGGACAGCGAAAACAGGCGCCCTTTCTAATTCACCCCTCCACTTT.

The genes are TRBV5-1 and TRBJ2-5; TRBD2 aligns across 11 bases. J lost 7 bases, V lost 4 bases, and 9 bases had no gene match. Germline lookup yields CDR1 SGHRS and CDR2 YFSETQ. This CDR3 contains 15 residues. The CDR3 protein is CASSPGTSGSRTQYF. The CDR3 DNA sequence: TGCGCCAGCAGCCCCGGGACTAGCGGTTCTCGGACCCAGTACTTC.

This chain connects TRBV5-1 to TRBJ1-5; a possible D gene is TRBD1 (6 bases). Germline assignment: CDR1 SGHRS and CDR2 YFSETQ. This CDR3 is built from 14 residues. V was shortened by 0 bases and J by 7 bases, with 11 bases between the two germline ends. The DNA of the CDR3 is TGCGCCAGCAGCTTGGAGGCAGGGGACCAGCCCCAGCATTTT. Its protein product is CASSLEAGDQPQHF.

The V and J genes are TRBV4-1 and TRBJ2-5; no firm D call. CDR1 MGHRA and CDR2 YSYEKL come from the germline V gene. The CDR3 consists of 14 residues. Deletions cut 4 bases from V and 1 base from J, with 10 bases between. CDR3 amino acids: CASSRRLVQETQYF. In DNA, the CDR3 is TGCGCCAGCAGCCGCAGACTTGTCCAAGAGACCCAGTACTTC.

CDR3 region: CASSATGGDNSPLHF. The CDR3 DNA reads TGTGCCAGCAGCGCAACAGGGGGCGACAATTCACCCCTCCACTTT. The chain recombines TRBV7-3 with TRBJ1-6; 9 bases line up with TRBD1. There are 15 residues in the CDR3. V gave up 5 bases and J gave up 7 bases; unmatched junction bases: 6. Germline V gene data show CDR1 as SGHTA and CDR2 as FQGTGA. Complete variable domain (other parts from reference TRBV7-3 and TRBJ1-6): GAGVSQTPSNKVTEKGKYVELRCDPISGHTALYWYRQSLGQGPEFLIYFQGTGAADDSGLPNDRFFAVRPEGSVSTLKIQRTERGDSAVYLCASSATGGDNSPLHFGNGTRLTVT.

The V and J genes are TRBV2 and TRBJ1-1, with 7 nucleotides matching TRBD1. The germline V gene encodes CDR1 SNHLY and CDR2 FYNNEI. The CDR3 spans 15 residues. J gave up 0 bases and V 6 bases, and 7 bases lay outside the gene matches. The CDR3 loop reads CASRAQTGMNTEAFF. As DNA, the CDR3 is TGTGCCAGCAGAGCCCAGACAGGGATGAACACTGAAGCTTTCTTT.

The chain joins TRBV2 to TRBJ1-5; 9 bases align to TRBD1. This CDR3 has 13 amino acids. Looked up from germline, CDR1 is SNHLY and CDR2 is FYNNEI. The V and J ends lost 7 bases and 6 bases, in that order; junction bases with no gene match: 4. DNA for the CDR3: TGTGCCAGCAAGACACAGGGGGCTCAGCCCCAGCATTTT. It translates to CASKTQGAQPQHF.

The chain joins TRBV2 to TRBJ1-3; D may be TRBD1 (5 bases). The CDR3 is 14 amino acids. The germline gives CDR1 SNHLY, CDR2 FYNNEI. V lost 9 bases and J 4 bases, leaving 16 bases between the germline ends. The CDR3, as DNA: TGTGCCAGTTGCACCGGGACTTTCGGAAACACCATATATTTT. Translating gives CASCTGTFGNTIYF. The variable domain in full, with the rest retrieved from reference TRBV2 and TRBJ1-3, is EPEVTQTPSHQVTQMGQEVILRCVPISNHLYFYWYRQILGQKVEFLVSFYNNEISEKSEIFDDQFSVERPDGSNFTLKIRSTKLEDSAMYFCASCTGTFGNTIYFGEGSWLTVV.